This T cell receptor beta chain was captured in a study of CXCR3-negative and CXCR3-positive naive CD8 T cells. Study observations and caveats: Memory cells differed in TRBV-TRBJ usage, but naive CXCR3-negative and CXCR3-positive cells had similar usage. Naive subsets were similarly diverse, while memory CD8+ repertoires were much less diverse. When CXCR3-positive naive cells were set against CXCR3-negative naive cells, the former had more hydrophobic TRB CDR3s.

In regard to this clonotype: Its antigen is unknown.

Those CD8+ T cells considered naive were CD45RO-CCR7+CD27+CD95-. The V gene's germline CDR1 is SEHNR and CDR2 FQNEAQ (reference sequence). The CDR3 runs 13 residues. Via 5' RACE with UMI labels, TRB cDNA libraries were prepared. Each CDR3 protein gets one entry in TCRdb, which reprocessed the 5' RACE reads and gives no DNA. Found here are fewer than 65,000 distinct CDR3 sequences; the top ten clones hold around 4.9%. This chain uses TRBV7-9 with TRBJ1-1; the TRBD1 assignment by TCRdb is unverifiable without DNA. The sequencing sample was made of naive CXCR3+ CD8+ T cells from blood. The subset: CD45RO-CCR7+CD27+CD95- naive CD8+ T cells expressing CXCR3 (TNR3+). The receptor was derived from a human donor in good health. Some clones in this sample may be carry-over from other donors' samples. This chain's CDR3 is CASNRGSFTEALF.